The TCR beta chain described here comes from a study of response to subunit inactivated influenza vaccine. Whole-study findings and limits: The authors suggested that every seasonal influenza vaccination recruits few new T cells.

The CDR3 has 16 residues. In germline, CDR1 is LNHNV, CDR2 YYDKDF (reference sequence). The V end was cut by 2 bases, the J end by 2 bases, with 13 bases between. Note on this clonotype: Its antigen remains unknown.

TCRdb reanalysed the RT-PCR reads using MiXCR and keeps one entry per CDR3 protein. There are 700,000 to 900,000 distinct CDR3 sequences in the sample; roughly 20% occur only once, and 10% to 13% lies in the top ten. This receptor was obtained from a man aged 50 or older who received an inactivated influenza vaccine. The material was PBMCs from blood, obtained 4 to 6 days after vaccination. V gene TRBV15 combines with J gene TRBJ1-5, with D tentatively TRBD1 (6 bases). The CDR3 DNA is TGTGCCACCAGCAGACCCCAGGGGCAGGGCAATCAGCCCCAGCATTTT. This gives the protein CATSRPQGQGNQPQHF. Together with reference TRBV15 and TRBJ1-5, the CDR3 gives the full variable domain: DAMVIQNPRYQVTQFGKPVTLSCSQTLNHNVMYWYQQKSSQAPKLLFHYYDKDFNNEADTPDNFQSRRPNTSFCFLDIRSPGLGDTAMYLCATSRPQGQGNQPQHFGDGTRLSIL.